These 13 T cell receptor beta chains originate from one sample sequenced in a study of CD8+ T cells in alopecia areata. Specified treatment: oral pan-JAK inhibitor, 5-10 mg twice daily. Once RNA had been extracted, it was reverse transcribed into cDNA to act as the sequencing template. Here immunoSEQ multiplex PCR was the method, and the copy in TCRdb shows in-frame clones only, minus some. Here the sample spans around 210,000 clones, roughly 64% being singletons. This sample comprised CD4+ T cells sorted from blood, obtained at week 4, from a patient treated with tofacitinib. These receptors were obtained from a human donor with alopecia areata.

This chain connects TRBV4-3 to TRBJ1-6; D is undetermined. This CDR3 is built from 17 residues. V was trimmed by 0 bases and J by 3 bases, leaving 12 bases between them. Germline V CDR1 and CDR2: LGHNA, YSLEER. CDR3 sequence (DNA): TGCGCCAGCAGCCAAGACGTGGGTTTCGGCTATAATTCACCCCTCCACTTT. Its protein is CASSQDVGFGYNSPLHF.

This clone was observed a few times. The chain has TRBV25-1 and TRBJ2-6; 13 nucleotides match TRBD2. V trimming: 7 bases; J trimming: 1 base; junction bases outside the gene matches: 7. From germline, CDR1 is MGHDK and CDR2 SYGVNS. The CDR3 covers 18 residues. The CDR3 sequence is CASIFGLAGESGANVLTF. The CDR3 DNA reads TGTGCCAGCATCTTCGGACTAGCGGGGGAATCTGGGGCCAACGTCCTGACTTTC.

This CDR3 is CSVIEGANTEAFF. The CDR3 nucleotides are TGCAGCGTTATCGAGGGCGCGAACACTGAAGCTTTCTTT. This chain connects TRBV29-1 to TRBJ1-1; D unresolved. V shed 5 bases and J shed 1 base, with 11 bases lying between them. Germline CDR1 and CDR2: SQVTM and ANQGSEA. There are 13 residues in the CDR3.

The genes are TRBV30 and TRBJ1-2, with a weak D call TRBD1 (6 bases). Trimming took 5 bases from V and 3 from J, leaving 16 bases between them. CDR3 length equals 14 residues. Germline V gene lookup returns CDR1 GTSNPN and CDR2 SVGIG (reference sequence). The CDR3 nucleotides are TGTGCCTGGTCGGGGGGCGTGGCCTACTATGGCTACACCTTC. Its translation: CAWSGGVAYYGYTF.

This chain connects TRBV4-2 to TRBJ2-1, with 9 bases fitting TRBD1. The CDR3 has 15 residues. V was pared by 2 bases and J by 7 bases, with 6 bases of the junction left unmatched. In germline, CDR1 is LGHNA, CDR2 YNFKEQ. CDR3 sequence: CASSQSGTGINEQFF. In nucleotides, the CDR3 is TGTGCCAGCAGCCAAAGTGGGACAGGGATTAATGAGCAGTTCTTC.

The sample holds a few counts of this clone. The CDR3 spells CARDRQGNNSPLHF. CDR3 in DNA: TGTGCCCGAGACAGACAGGGGAATAATTCACCCCTCCACTTT. The chain uses TRBV30 and TRBJ1-6, with 8 nucleotides matching TRBD1. Germline assignment: CDR1 GTSNPN and CDR2 SVGIG (reference sequence). The junction had 8 bases not matched to a gene; V was cut back by 8 bases and J by 5 bases. This CDR3 has 14 residues.

In its sample, this clone was seen a few times. The rearrangement joins TRBV4-3 to TRBJ1-1; the D gene is possibly TRBD1 (6 bases). Germline CDR1 is LGHNA and CDR2 is YSLEER. CDR3 length: 14 residues. V was pared by 0 bases and J by 7 bases, with 12 bases between. DNA of the CDR3: TGCGCCAGCAGCCAAGATATCAGGGGAGGTGAAGCTTTCTTT. Protein: CASSQDIRGGEAFF.

In this sample, this clone turned up once. The chain is built from TRBV10-3 and TRBJ1-6, with 7 bases identical to TRBD1. V lost 10 bases, J lost 8 bases, and 14 bases stayed unmatched. Germline assignment: CDR1 ENHRY and CDR2 SYGVKD. This CDR3 is built from 15 residues. CDR3 nucleotides: TGTGCCAGCTCTGACAGGGAGGTCTTGGATTCACCCCTCCACTTT. Translated, it gives CASSDREVLDSPLHF.

The chain combines TRBV11-2 with TRBJ2-7; D gene ambiguous. The germline V gene encodes CDR1 SGHAT and CDR2 FQNNGV. V shed 5 bases and J shed 7 bases, with 18 bases lying between them. This CDR3 has 14 amino acids. CDR3 nucleotides: TGTGCCAGCAGCCAATCTGTGGACGGGCGGGAGCAGTACTTC. Protein product: CASSQSVDGREQYF.

The rearrangement joins TRBV4-1 to TRBJ1-2, with 10 bases matching TRBD1. After removal of 3 bases from V and 4 bases from J, the junction contained 5 bases not matched to a gene. Germline CDR1 reads MGHRA; CDR2 reads YSYEKL. This CDR3 is built from 15 residues. CDR3 DNA sequence: TGCGCCAGCAGCCAGGGACAGGGGACCTTCTATGGCTACACCTTC. This sequence encodes CASSQGQGTFYGYTF.

This sequence joins TRBV4-2 and TRBJ1-2; 7 nucleotides agree with TRBD1. CDR3 length equals 17 residues. The ends lost 4 bases at V and 3 bases at J; junction bases unmatched: 14. Germline CDR1 and CDR2: LGHNA and YNFKEQ. The CDR3 is CASSPSTGSLPYYGYTF. The CDR3 DNA sequence: TGTGCCAGCAGCCCGTCGACAGGGTCCCTCCCTTACTATGGCTACACCTTC.

Concerning this clone itself: Other nucleotide sequences from this sample produce the same CDR3. The chain carries TRBV5-1 and TRBJ2-5; 9 nucleotides match TRBD1. The CDR3 has 13 residues. Germline values: CDR1 SGHRS, CDR2 YFSETQ. V trimming: 4 bases; J trimming: 5 bases; junction bases outside the gene matches: 3. The CDR3 loop is CASSPGQGETQYF. Written as DNA, the CDR3 is TGCGCCAGCAGCCCGGGACAGGGTGAGACCCAGTACTTC.

The rearrangement links TRBV5-1 to TRBJ2-7; D may be TRBD2 (5 bases). The V end was cut by 6 bases, the J end by 3 bases, with 19 bases between. The CDR3 covers 15 residues. Looked up from germline, CDR1 is SGHRS and CDR2 is YFSETQ. The CDR3 loop reads CASNPSPGSYYEQYF. The CDR3 DNA reads as TGCGCCAGCAATCCCTCTCCGGGGAGTTACTACGAGCAGTACTTC.